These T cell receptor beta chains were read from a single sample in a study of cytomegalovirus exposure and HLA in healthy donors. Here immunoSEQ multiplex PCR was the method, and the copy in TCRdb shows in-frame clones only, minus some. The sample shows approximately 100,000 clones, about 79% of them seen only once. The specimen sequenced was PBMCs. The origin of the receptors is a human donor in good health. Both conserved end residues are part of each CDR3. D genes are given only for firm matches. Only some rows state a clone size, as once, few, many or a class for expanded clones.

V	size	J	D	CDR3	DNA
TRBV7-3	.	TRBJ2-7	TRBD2	CASSPNPGGSPYF	TGTGCCAGCAGCCCCAACCCGGGGGGGTCCCCGTACTTC
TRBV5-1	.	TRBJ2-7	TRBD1	CASKTTGASYYEQYF	TGCGCCAGCAAAACAACAGGGGCCTCCTACTACGAGCAGTACTTC
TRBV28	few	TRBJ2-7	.	CASSLFRGEQYF	TGTGCCAGCAGTTTATTCCGGGGCGAGCAGTACTTC
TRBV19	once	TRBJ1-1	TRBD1	CASNPDRVETEAFF	TGTGCCAGTAACCCAGACAGGGTTGAGACTGAAGCTTTCTTT
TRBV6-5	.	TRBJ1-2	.	CASSRQGGANYGYTF	TGTGCCAGCAGCCGACAAGGAGGAGCTAACTATGGCTACACCTTC
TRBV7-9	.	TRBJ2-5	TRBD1	CASSVTGVEGTQYF	TGTGCCAGCAGCGTGACAGGGGTAGAAGGGACCCAGTACTTC
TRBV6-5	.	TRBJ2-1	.	CASRQGRGQNNEQFF	TGTGCCAGCAGGCAGGGCAGGGGCCAAAACAATGAGCAGTTCTTC
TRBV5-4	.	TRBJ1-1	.	CASRPGYIGGKMNTEAFF	TGTGCCAGCAGACCAGGCTATATAGGAGGAAAAATGAACACTGAAGCTTTCTTT
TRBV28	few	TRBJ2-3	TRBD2	CASSYPGRSDTQYF	TGTGCCAGCAGTTACCCCGGGAGGTCAGATACGCAGTATTTT
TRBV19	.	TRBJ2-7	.	CASSLRETYEQYF	TGTGCCAGTAGTCTCCGGGAGACCTACGAGCAGTACTTC
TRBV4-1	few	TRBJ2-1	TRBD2	CASSQPGLVNEQFF	TGCGCCAGCAGCCAGCCGGGACTAGTTAATGAGCAGTTCTTC
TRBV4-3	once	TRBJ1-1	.	CASGQDLGQSEAFF	TGCGCCAGCGGCCAAGATCTGGGACAAAGTGAAGCTTTCTTT
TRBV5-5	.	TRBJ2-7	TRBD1	CASSRQGAYEQYF	TGTGCCAGCAGCCGTCAGGGGGCCTACGAGCAGTACTTC
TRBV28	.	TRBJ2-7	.	CASSSISGPGDEQYF	TGTGCCAGCAGTTCGATCTCCGGGCCCGGGGATGAGCAGTACTTC
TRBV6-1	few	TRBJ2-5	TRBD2	CASTRRGVETQYF	TGTGCCAGCACCAGACGGGGGGTAGAGACCCAGTACTTC
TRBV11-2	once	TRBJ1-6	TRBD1	CASSLRDRGRSPLHF	TGTGCCAGCAGCTTGCGGGACAGGGGACGGTCACCCCTCCACTTT
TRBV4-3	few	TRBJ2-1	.	CASSQDPGSYNEQFF	TGCGCCAGCAGCCAAGATCCAGGGTCCTACAATGAGCAGTTCTTC
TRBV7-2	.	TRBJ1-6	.	CATRVKRNSPLHF	TGTGCCACGAGGGTTAAGAGGAATTCACCCCTCCACTTT
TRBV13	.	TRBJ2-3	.	CASSTNTDTQYF	TGTGCCAGCAGCACAAACACAGATACGCAGTATTTT
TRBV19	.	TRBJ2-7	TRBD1	CASSGTGSGIRSYEQYF	TGTGCCAGTAGCGGGACAGGGAGTGGTATAAGATCCTACGAGCAGTACTTC
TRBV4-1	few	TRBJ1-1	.	CASSQMTENTEAFF	TGCGCCAGCAGCCAGATGACAGAGAACACTGAAGCTTTCTTT
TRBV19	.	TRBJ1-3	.	CASSNADSYSGNTIYF	TGTGCCAGTAGCAACGCAGACAGTTACTCTGGAAACACCATATATTTT
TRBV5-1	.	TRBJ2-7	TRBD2	CASSLGGGRVYEQYF	TGCGCCAGCAGCTTGGGCGGCGGGAGGGTGTACGAGCAGTACTTC
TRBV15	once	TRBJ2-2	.	CATSRTGRPGELFF	TGTGCCACCAGCAGGACAGGCCGGCCCGGGGAGCTGTTTTTT
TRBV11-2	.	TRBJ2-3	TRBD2	CASSSRGGGTDTQYF	TGTGCCAGCAGCTCACGGGGGGGAGGCACAGATACGCAGTATTTT
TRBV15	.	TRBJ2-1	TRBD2	CATSRDGGERGEQFF	TGTGCCACCAGCAGAGATGGGGGGGAGAGAGGTGAGCAGTTCTTC
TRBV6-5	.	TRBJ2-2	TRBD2	CASSYTGGGELFF	TGTGCCAGCAGTTACACGGGAGGCGGGGAGCTGTTTTTT
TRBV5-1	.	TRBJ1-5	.	CASSRAPDSQPQHF	TGCGCCAGCAGCCGTGCCCCCGACAGTCAGCCCCAGCATTTT
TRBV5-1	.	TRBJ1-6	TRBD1	CASSSYPGQANIIGPLHF	TGCGCCAGCAGCTCGTACCCGGGACAGGCGAACATAATCGGGCCCCTCCACTTT
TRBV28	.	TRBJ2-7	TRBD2	CASSFSGPLYEQYF	TGTGCCAGCAGTTTTAGCGGGCCCCTTTACGAGCAGTACTTC
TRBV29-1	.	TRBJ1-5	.	CSVEDRRKARPLILAGNQPQHF	TGCAGCGTTGAAGATCGGAGAAAGGCCCGCCCATTGATCCTGGCGGGCAATCAGCCCCAGCATTTT
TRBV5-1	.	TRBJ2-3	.	CASSDGARTDTQYF	TGCGCCAGCAGTGACGGAGCGCGCACAGATACGCAGTATTTT
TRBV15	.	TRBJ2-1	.	CATSRLGGPLNEQFF	TGTGCCACCAGCCGTCTGGGGGGGCCTCTCAATGAGCAGTTCTTC
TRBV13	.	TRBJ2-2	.	CASSVLRGELFF	TGTGCCAGCAGCGTTCTTCGGGGGGAGCTGTTTTTT
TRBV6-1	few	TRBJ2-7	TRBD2	CASSLAGGPYEQYF	TGTGCCAGCAGCTTAGCGGGGGGGCCCTACGAGCAGTACTTC
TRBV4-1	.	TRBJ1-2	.	CASSQPRGGGIGYTF	TGCGCCAGCAGCCAACCACGGGGAGGGGGAATTGGCTACACCTTC
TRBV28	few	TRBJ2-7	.	CASSLTAQREYF	TGTGCCAGCAGTTTGACAGCCCAACGGGAGTACTTC
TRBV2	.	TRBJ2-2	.	CASSRKSNWNTGELFF	TGTGCCAGCAGTCGAAAGAGTAACTGGAACACCGGGGAGCTGTTTTTT
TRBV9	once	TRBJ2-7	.	CASSVAAASLYEQYF	TGTGCCAGCAGCGTAGCAGCGGCGAGTCTTTACGAGCAGTACTTC
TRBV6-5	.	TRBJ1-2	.	CASSYSRTANYGYTF	TGTGCCAGCAGTTACTCGAGAACAGCTAACTATGGCTACACCTTC
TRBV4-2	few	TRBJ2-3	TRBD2	CASSNGAGAYTDTQYF	TGTGCCAGCAGCAACGGAGCGGGGGCCTACACAGATACGCAGTATTTT
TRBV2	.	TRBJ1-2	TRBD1	CASSEMGQNYGYTF	TGTGCCAGCAGTGAAATGGGACAGAACTATGGCTACACCTTC
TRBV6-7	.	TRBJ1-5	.	CASSSLEAETINQPQHF	TGTGCCAGCAGTTCACTAGAGGCCGAGACCATCAATCAGCCCCAGCATTTT
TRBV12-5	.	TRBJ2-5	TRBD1	CASGFGTASETQYF	TGTGCTAGTGGTTTCGGGACAGCAAGCGAGACCCAGTACTTC
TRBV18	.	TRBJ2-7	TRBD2	CANSATSGRDYEQYF	TGTGCCAACTCAGCAACTAGCGGGAGGGACTACGAGCAGTACTTC
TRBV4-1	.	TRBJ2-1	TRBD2	CASSQDRSSGRNNEQFF	TGCGCCAGCAGCCAAGATAGGTCTAGCGGGAGAAATAATGAGCAGTTCTTC
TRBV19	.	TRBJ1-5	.	CASSIHAGGGNQPQHF	TGTGCCAGTAGTATACATGCGGGGGGAGGCAATCAGCCCCAGCATTTT
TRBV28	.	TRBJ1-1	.	CASSLGRVTEAFF	TGTGCCAGCAGTTTAGGCAGGGTCACTGAAGCTTTCTTT
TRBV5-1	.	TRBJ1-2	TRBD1	CASSLGPGQGANYGYTF	TGCGCCAGCAGCTTGGGCCCGGGACAGGGGGCGAACTATGGCTACACCTTC
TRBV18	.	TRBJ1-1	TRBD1	CASSRQGGTEAFF	TGTGCCAGCTCACGGCAGGGGGGCACTGAAGCTTTCTTT